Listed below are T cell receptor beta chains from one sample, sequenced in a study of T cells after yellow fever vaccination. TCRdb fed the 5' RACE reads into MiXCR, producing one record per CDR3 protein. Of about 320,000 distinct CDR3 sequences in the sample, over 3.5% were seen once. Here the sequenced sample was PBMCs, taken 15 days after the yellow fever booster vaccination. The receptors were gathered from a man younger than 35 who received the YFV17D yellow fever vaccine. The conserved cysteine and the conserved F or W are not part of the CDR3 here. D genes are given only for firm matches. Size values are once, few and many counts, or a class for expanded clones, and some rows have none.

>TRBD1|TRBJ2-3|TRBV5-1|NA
ASSPYRGTDTQY
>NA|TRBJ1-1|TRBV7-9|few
ASDRPPGATEAF
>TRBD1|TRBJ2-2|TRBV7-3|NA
ASSSRQGALGSGELF
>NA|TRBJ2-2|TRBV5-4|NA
ASSSMGLPSYTGELF
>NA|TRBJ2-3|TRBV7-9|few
ASSFIWGPDTQY
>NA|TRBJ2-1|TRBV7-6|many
ASSLPWRNYNEQF
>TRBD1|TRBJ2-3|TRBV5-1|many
ASSIGTGRTQY
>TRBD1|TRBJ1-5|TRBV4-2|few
ASSQAGQGAFSNQPQH
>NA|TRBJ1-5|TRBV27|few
ASSPQNSNQPQH
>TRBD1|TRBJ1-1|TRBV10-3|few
AISYRTGNTEAF
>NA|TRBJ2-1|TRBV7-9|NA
ASSVKGEQF
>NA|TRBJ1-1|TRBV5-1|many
ASTTLGRGTEAF
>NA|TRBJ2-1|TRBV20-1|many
SASKGVNEQF
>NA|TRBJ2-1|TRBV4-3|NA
ASSQHRDYNEQF
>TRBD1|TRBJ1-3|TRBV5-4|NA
ASTPNRGGNTIY
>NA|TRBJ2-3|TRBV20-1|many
SATSTSSTDTQY
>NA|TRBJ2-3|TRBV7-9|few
ASSSRHGGPPADTQY
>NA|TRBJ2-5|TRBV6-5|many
ASSRGTAQY
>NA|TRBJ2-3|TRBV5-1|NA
ASSIGDWGTDTQY
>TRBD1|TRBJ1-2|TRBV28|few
ASTTQGARVGYT
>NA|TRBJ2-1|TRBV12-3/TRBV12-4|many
ASSLGLISDNEQF
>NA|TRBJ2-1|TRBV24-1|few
ATSSSYNEQF
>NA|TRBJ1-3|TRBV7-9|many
ASSLKPSSGNTIY
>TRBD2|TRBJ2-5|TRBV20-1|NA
RLTGLTSGGASETQY
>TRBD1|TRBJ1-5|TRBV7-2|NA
ASRPGTDQPQH
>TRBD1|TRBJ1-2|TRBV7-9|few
ASSPTGGPPIYGYT
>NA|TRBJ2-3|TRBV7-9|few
ASSYGGTFTDTQY
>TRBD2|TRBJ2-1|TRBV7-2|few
ASSLKSGGANEQF
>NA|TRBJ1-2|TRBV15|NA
ATNGGEDYGYT
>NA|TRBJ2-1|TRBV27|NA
ASSSSGRGSYNEQF
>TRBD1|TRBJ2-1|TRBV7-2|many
ASSPTVTGGAYNEQF
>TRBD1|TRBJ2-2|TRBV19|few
ASSIRDRGRPGELF
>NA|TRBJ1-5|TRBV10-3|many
AISDRRALAQPQH
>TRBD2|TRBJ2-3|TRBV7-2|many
ASSPGAAGATDTQY
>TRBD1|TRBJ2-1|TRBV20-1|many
SARGPNRGDEQF
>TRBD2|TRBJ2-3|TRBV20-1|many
SAWRGGTDTQY
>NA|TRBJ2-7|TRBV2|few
ASIMTLQGKQY
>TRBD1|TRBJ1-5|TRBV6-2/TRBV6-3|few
ASSSRTGGGNQPQH
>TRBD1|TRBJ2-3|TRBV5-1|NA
ASRQGAVEDTQY
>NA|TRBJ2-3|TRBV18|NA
ASSPPTSSPDTQY